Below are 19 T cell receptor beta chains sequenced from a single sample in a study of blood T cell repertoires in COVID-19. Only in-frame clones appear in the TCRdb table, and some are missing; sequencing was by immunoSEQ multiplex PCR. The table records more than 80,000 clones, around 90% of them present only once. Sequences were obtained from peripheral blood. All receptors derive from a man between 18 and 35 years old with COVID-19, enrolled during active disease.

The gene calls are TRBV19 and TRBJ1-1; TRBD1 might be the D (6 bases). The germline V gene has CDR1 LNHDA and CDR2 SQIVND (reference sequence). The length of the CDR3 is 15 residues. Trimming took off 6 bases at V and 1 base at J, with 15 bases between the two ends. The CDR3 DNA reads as TGTGCCAGTAGGAACGGGGGGCTCGGGAACACTGAAGCTTTCTTT. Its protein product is CASRNGGLGNTEAFF.

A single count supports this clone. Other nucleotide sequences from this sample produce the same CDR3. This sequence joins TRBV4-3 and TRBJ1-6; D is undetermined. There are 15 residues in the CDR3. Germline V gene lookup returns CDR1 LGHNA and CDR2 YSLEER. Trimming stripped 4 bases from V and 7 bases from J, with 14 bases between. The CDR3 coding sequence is TGCGCCAGCAGCCCAGGCAGTCGCTACAATTCACCCCTCCACTTT. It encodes CASSPGSRYNSPLHF.

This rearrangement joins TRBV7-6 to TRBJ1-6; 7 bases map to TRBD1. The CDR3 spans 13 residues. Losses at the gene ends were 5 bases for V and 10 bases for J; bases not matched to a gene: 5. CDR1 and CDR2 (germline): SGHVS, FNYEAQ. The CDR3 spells CASSDRARSPLHF. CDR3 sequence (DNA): TGTGCCAGCAGCGACAGGGCTAGGTCACCCCTCCACTTT. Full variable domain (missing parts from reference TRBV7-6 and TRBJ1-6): GAGVSQSPRYKVTKRGQDVALRCDPISGHVSLYWYRQALGQGPEFLTYFNYEAQQDKSGLPNDRFSAERPEGSISTLTIQRTEQRDSAMYRCASSDRARSPLHFGNGTRLTVT.

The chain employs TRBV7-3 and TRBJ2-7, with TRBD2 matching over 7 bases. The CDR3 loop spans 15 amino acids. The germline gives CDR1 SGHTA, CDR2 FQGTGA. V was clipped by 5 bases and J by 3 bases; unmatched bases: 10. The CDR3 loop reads CASSKGPRGGYEQYF. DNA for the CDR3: TGTGCCAGCAGCAAAGGCCCGCGCGGGGGCTACGAGCAGTACTTC.

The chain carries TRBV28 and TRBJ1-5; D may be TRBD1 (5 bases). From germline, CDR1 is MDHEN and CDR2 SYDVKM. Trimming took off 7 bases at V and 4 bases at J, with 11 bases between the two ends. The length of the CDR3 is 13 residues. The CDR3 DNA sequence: TGTGCCAGCAACCGGGGGGGGAATCAGCCCCAGCATTTT. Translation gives CASNRGGNQPQHF. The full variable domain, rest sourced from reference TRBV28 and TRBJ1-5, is DVKVTQSSRYLVKRTGEKVFLECVQDMDHENMFWYRQDPGLGLRLIYFSYDVKMKEKGDIPEGYSVSREKKERFSLILESASTNQTSMYLCASNRGGNQPQHFGDGTRLSIL.

The CDR3 region has the DNA TGTGCCAGCAGCTTAAGTCCAGGGGGGCACCGTGAGACCCAGTACTTC. Protein product: CASSLSPGGHRETQYF. The V and J genes are TRBV7-6 and TRBJ2-5; D perhaps matches TRBD1 (7 bases). Germline V CDR1 and CDR2: SGHVS, FNYEAQ. The CDR3 contains 16 residues. Between the trimmed V and J ends, which lost 2 bases and 5 bases, there was a span of 18 bases.

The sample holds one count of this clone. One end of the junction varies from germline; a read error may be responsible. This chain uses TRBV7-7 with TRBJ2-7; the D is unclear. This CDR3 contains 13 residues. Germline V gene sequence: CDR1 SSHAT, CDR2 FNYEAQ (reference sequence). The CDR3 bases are TGTGCTAGCAGCCCAGGTCCAGCCTACGAGCAGTACTTC. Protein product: CASSPGPAYEQYF.

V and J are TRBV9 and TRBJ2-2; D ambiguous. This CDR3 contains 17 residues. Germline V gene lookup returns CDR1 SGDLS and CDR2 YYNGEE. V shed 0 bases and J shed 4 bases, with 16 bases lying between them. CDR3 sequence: CASSVGLAASGTGELFF. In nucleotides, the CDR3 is TGTGCCAGCAGCGTAGGGTTGGCAGCTTCGGGCACCGGGGAGCTGTTTTTT.

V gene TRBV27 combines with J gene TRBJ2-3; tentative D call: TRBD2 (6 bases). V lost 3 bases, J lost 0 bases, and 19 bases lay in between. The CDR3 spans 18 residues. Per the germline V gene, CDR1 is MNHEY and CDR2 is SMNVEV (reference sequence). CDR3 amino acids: CASSFAASAGLSTDTQYF. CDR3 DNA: TGTGCCAGCAGTTTCGCGGCCTCAGCGGGCCTGAGCACAGATACGCAGTATTTT.

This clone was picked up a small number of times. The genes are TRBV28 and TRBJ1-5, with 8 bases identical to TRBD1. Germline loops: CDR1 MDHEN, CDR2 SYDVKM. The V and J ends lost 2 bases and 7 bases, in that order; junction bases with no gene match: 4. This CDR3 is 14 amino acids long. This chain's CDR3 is CASSLDRGGQPQHF. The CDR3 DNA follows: TGTGCCAGCAGTTTAGACAGGGGAGGGCAGCCCCAGCATTTT.

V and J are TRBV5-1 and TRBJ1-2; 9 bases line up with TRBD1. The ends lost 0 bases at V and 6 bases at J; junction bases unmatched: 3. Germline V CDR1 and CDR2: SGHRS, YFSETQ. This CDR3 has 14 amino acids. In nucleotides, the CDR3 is TGCGCCAGCAGCTTGGCGGGACAGGGAGATGGCTACACCTTC. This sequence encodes CASSLAGQGDGYTF.

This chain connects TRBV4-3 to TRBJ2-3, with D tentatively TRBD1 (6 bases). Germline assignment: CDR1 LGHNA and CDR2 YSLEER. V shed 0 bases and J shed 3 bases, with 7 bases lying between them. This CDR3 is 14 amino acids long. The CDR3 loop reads CASSQEGGTDTQYF. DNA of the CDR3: TGCGCCAGCAGCCAAGAAGGGGGAACAGATACGCAGTATTTT.

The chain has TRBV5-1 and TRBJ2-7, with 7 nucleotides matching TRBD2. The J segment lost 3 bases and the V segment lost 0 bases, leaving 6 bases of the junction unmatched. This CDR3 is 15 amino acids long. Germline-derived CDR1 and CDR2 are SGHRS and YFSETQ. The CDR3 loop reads CASSLDGGSFYEQYF. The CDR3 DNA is TGCGCCAGCAGCTTGGATGGCGGGAGTTTCTACGAGCAGTACTTC.

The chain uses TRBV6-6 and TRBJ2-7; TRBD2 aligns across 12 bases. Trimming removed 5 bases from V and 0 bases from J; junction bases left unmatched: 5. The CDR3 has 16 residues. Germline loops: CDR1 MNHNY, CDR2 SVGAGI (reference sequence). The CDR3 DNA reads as TGTGCCAGCAGTAGAGCTAGCGGGAGGGACTCCTACGAGCAGTACTTC. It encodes CASSRASGRDSYEQYF.

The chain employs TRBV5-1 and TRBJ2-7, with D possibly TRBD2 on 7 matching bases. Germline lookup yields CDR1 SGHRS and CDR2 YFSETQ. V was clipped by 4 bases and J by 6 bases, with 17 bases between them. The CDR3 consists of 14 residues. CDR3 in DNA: TGCGCCAGCAGCACTCAAGCGGGACACCCCGAGCAGTACTTC. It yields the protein CASSTQAGHPEQYF.

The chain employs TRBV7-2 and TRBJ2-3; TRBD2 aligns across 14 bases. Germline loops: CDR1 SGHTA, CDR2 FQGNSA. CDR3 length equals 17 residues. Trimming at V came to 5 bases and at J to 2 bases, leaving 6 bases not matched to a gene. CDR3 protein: CASSHRLAGGFTDTQYF. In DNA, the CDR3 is TGTGCCAGCAGCCACCGACTAGCGGGAGGGTTCACAGATACGCAGTATTTT.

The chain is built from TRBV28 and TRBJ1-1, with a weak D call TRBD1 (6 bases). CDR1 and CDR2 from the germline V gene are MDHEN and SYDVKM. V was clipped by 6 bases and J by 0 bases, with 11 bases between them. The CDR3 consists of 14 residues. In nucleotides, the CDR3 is TGTGCCAGCAGAAGGACAGCGTTGAACACTGAAGCTTTCTTT. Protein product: CASRRTALNTEAFF. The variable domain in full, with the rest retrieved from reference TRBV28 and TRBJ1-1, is DVKVTQSSRYLVKRTGEKVFLECVQDMDHENMFWYRQDPGLGLRLIYFSYDVKMKEKGDIPEGYSVSREKKERFSLILESASTNQTSMYLCASRRTALNTEAFFGQGTRLTVV.

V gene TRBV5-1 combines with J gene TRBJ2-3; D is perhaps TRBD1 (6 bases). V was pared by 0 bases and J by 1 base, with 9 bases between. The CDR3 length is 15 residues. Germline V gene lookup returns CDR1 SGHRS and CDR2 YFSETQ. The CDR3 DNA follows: TGCGCCAGCAGCTTGGTGGCAGGGGGCACAGATACGCAGTATTTT. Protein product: CASSLVAGGTDTQYF.

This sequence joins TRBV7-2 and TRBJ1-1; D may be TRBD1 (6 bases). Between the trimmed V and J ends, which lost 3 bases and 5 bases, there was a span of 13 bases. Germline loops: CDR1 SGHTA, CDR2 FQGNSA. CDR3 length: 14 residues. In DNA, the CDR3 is TGTGCCAGCAGCTTCAGGGGCCGGGGAACTGAAGCTTTCTTT. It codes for CASSFRGRGTEAFF. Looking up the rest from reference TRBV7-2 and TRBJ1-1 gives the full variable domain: GAGVSQSPSNKVTEKGKDVELRCDPISGHTALYWYRQSLGQGLEFLIYFQGNSAPDKSGLPSDRFSAERTGGSVSTLTIQRTQQEDSAVYLCASSFRGRGTEAFFGQGTRLTVV.